One and the same sample provided the 27 T cell receptor beta chains below, sequenced in a study of blood T cell repertoires in COVID-19. Repertoires were generated with immunoSEQ multiplex PCR, while TCRdb's copy carries only in-frame clones and drops some. The sample carries some 340,000 clones, 75% to 90% recorded once. Sequencing was done on a sample of peripheral blood. These receptors originate from a woman younger than 30 with acute or convalescent COVID-19.

V gene TRBV7-9 combines with J gene TRBJ1-3, with D uncertain. Germline V gene lookup returns CDR1 SEHNR and CDR2 FQNEAQ (reference sequence). The CDR3 is 14 amino acids. Between the trimmed V and J ends, which lost 0 bases and 2 bases, there was a span of 5 bases. The CDR3 DNA reads TGTGCCAGCAGCTTAGCGCTAACTGGAAACACCATATATTTT. It codes for CASSLALTGNTIYF.

This clone appeared a single time. V is TRBV2 and J is TRBJ2-7; 7 bases are a match to TRBD1. Unmatched junction bases numbered 17, after V lost 7 bases and J lost 5 bases. Looked up from germline, CDR1 is SNHLY and CDR2 is FYNNEI. The CDR3 sequence is 16 residues long. The CDR3, as DNA: TGTGCCAGCAAGACTTCAGGGGGACAGTTCCTCCACGAGCAGTACTTC. Protein sequence: CASKTSGGQFLHEQYF.

The rearrangement links TRBV27 to TRBJ1-6; possible D gene TRBD1, 5 bases. The CDR3 sequence is 16 residues long. The germline gives CDR1 MNHEY, CDR2 SMNVEV (reference sequence). Trimming pared 2 bases from V and 2 bases from J, leaving 10 bases between. Here the CDR3 DNA reads TGTGCCAGCAGTTTAGGAGGGGAGGCCTATAATTCACCCCTCCACTTT. Translated, it gives CASSLGGEAYNSPLHF.

This chain uses TRBV28 with TRBJ2-1; the match to TRBD2 covers 8 bases. The CDR3 length is 16 residues. Germline CDR1 is MDHEN and CDR2 is SYDVKM. The trim removed 1 base at V and 8 bases at J, leaving 10 bases unmatched. DNA of the CDR3: TGTGCCAGCAGTTTATCGGGAGGGGGGGACGAGGATGAGCAGTTCTTC. Its protein product is CASSLSGGGDEDEQFF.

This clone has a handful of counts. V usage is TRBV7-9 and J usage is TRBJ1-2; 8 bases map to TRBD1. Germline V CDR1 and CDR2: SEHNR, FQNEAQ (reference sequence). J gave up 3 bases and V 4 bases, and 16 bases lay outside the gene matches. The CDR3 consists of 18 residues. CDR3 sequence reads: CASSSAILPGQGDYGYTF. The CDR3 DNA sequence: TGTGCCAGCAGCTCCGCTATACTACCTGGACAGGGTGACTATGGCTACACCTTC.

The V call is TRBV6-4, the J call TRBJ2-2; TRBD2 aligns across 7 bases. Germline-derived CDR1 and CDR2 are MRHNA and SNTAGT. This CDR3 spans 14 amino acids. V lost 6 bases and J lost 4; bases outside the gene matches: 5. The CDR3 loop is CASSLSGTTGELFF. In nucleotides, the CDR3 is TGTGCCAGCAGCCTGAGCGGGACCACCGGGGAGCTGTTTTTT.

CDR3 region: CASSSLGSTEAFF. DNA for the CDR3: TGTGCCAGCAGTTCTTTGGGGAGCACTGAAGCTTTCTTT. The V gene is TRBV27, the J gene TRBJ1-1; D not certain. The CDR3 loop spans 13 amino acids. Germline CDR1 is MNHEY and CDR2 is SMNVEV (reference sequence). Trimming pared 4 bases from V and 4 bases from J, leaving 10 bases between.

The chain links TRBV6-5 to TRBJ2-2, with TRBD1 matching 8 bases. This CDR3 region has 14 residues. Trimming at V came to 7 bases and at J to 3 bases, leaving 4 bases not matched to a gene. In germline, CDR1 is MNHEY, CDR2 SVGAGI. The CDR3 region has the DNA TGTGCCAGCAACAGGGGGAAAGACACCGGGGAGCTGTTTTTT. Translating gives CASNRGKDTGELFF.

The chain recombines TRBV21-1 with TRBJ2-4; no DNA check was done on the table's D call, TRBD2. TRBV21-1 is reported as a pseudogene. This CDR3 has 18 amino acids. CDR3 protein: CASSIPDSPTHRRNIQYF. The CDR3 DNA is TGTGCCAGCAGCATCCCCGACTCCCCGACCCACCGAAGAAACATTCAGTACTTC.

This clone was detected a few times. The V gene is TRBV2, the J gene TRBJ2-7; the D is unclear. Trimming took off 2 bases at V and 11 bases at J, with 10 bases between the two ends. The CDR3 runs to 11 residues. The germline V gene has CDR1 SNHLY and CDR2 FYNNEI. CDR3 protein: CASSENQREYF. The CDR3 DNA reads as TGTGCCAGCAGTGAAAATCAACGGGAGTACTTC. The whole variable domain, remainder taken from reference TRBV2 and TRBJ2-7, is EPEVTQTPSHQVTQMGQEVILRCVPISNHLYFYWYRQILGQKVEFLVSFYNNEISEKSEIFDDQFSVERPDGSNFTLKIRSTKLEDSAMYFCASSENQREYFGPGTRLTVT.

V usage is TRBV28 and J usage is TRBJ1-5; 7 bases fit TRBD1. The germline V gene has CDR1 MDHEN and CDR2 SYDVKM. This CDR3 is built from 15 residues. V lost 2 bases and J lost 1; bases outside the gene matches: 2. CDR3 coding DNA: TGTGCCAGCAGTTTAGGGGACAGAAGCAATCAGCCCCAGCATTTT. Encoded protein: CASSLGDRSNQPQHF.

The V call is TRBV5-1, the J call TRBJ1-3, with D perhaps TRBD1 (5 bases). The CDR3 has 17 amino acids. V lost 3 bases to trimming and J lost 0 bases, with 16 bases between them. Germline V CDR1 and CDR2: SGHRS, YFSETQ. DNA for the CDR3: TGCGCCAGCAGCTGGGGGAGGGACGCACTCTCTGGAAACACCATATATTTT. Its protein is CASSWGRDALSGNTIYF.

The CDR3 DNA follows: TGTGCCAGCAGCCCACCGGAGCGGGGGGCTGGCGCAGATACGCAGTATTTT. This codes for CASSPPERGAGADTQYF. The rearrangement uses TRBV5-4 and TRBJ2-3; the match to TRBD2 covers 9 bases. Germline CDR1 reads SGHNT; CDR2 reads YYREEE (reference sequence). V lost 4 bases and J lost 4; bases outside the gene matches: 13. This CDR3 spans 17 amino acids.

This sequence joins TRBV5-6 and TRBJ1-2; possibly TRBD1 for D (6 bases). Deletions cut 3 bases from V and 8 bases from J, with 20 bases between. The CDR3 has 15 residues. Germline V gene data show CDR1 as SGHDT and CDR2 as YYEEEE. The CDR3 coding sequence is TGTGCCAGCAGCTCGACGGCAGGGGTGGAAAGAGGCTACACCTTC. Its protein is CASSSTAGVERGYTF.

The CDR3 bases are TGTGCCAGCAATAACGGAGCGGAGATTTACAATGAGCAGTTCTTC. Its translation: CASNNGAEIYNEQFF. The chain recombines TRBV2 with TRBJ2-1; weak D call: TRBD2 (5 bases). Trimming stripped 7 bases from V and 4 bases from J, with 17 bases between. The CDR3 length is 15 residues. The germline V gene has CDR1 SNHLY and CDR2 FYNNEI.

The V call is TRBV21-1, the J call TRBJ1-5; the tabulated D call, TRBD1, remains unverified against the DNA. TRBV21-1 represents a pseudogene. The CDR3 has 16 residues. The CDR3 DNA reads as TGTGCCAGCAGCAAGGACAGGGATGGGGGCAATCAGCCCCAGCATTTT. As protein: CASSKDRDGGNQPQHF.

This clone was seen a single time. J is TRBJ1-1 and V is TRBV3-1 (or the pseudogene TRBV3-2), with 7 bases matching TRBD1. Germline V gene lookup returns CDR1 LGHDT and CDR2 YNNKEL (reference sequence). This CDR3 has 14 residues. V shed 4 bases, J shed 2 bases, and the junction held 4 bases outside the gene matches. The CDR3 region has the DNA TGTGCCAGCAGCCCGGGACAGCCAAACACTGAAGCTTTCTTT. It yields the protein CASSPGQPNTEAFF.

The chain has TRBV7-9 and TRBJ2-7, with TRBD1 identical over 9 bases. Germline V gene data show CDR1 as SEHNR and CDR2 as FQNEAQ (reference sequence). The CDR3 is made up of 18 amino acids. Trimming removed 5 bases from V and 6 bases from J; junction bases left unmatched: 20. The CDR3 region is CASSGWTSGTGTYIEQYF. DNA for the CDR3: TGTGCCAGCAGCGGGTGGACCTCCGGGACAGGGACCTATATCGAGCAGTACTTC.

In its sample, this clone was seen once. The chain carries TRBV19 and TRBJ2-3; 10 bases map to TRBD1. The germline CDR1 and CDR2 sequences are LNHDA and SQIVND (reference sequence). The CDR3 spans 15 residues. Trimming cost V 5 bases and J 3 bases; bases outside gene matches: 5. Here the CDR3 reads CASSRGGQGTDTQYF. The CDR3 DNA reads as TGTGCCAGTAGTCGTGGGGGACAGGGGACAGATACGCAGTATTTT.

The chain couples TRBV9 to TRBJ1-4; perhaps TRBD1 as D (5 bases). The CDR3 is 15 residues long. The germline V gene encodes CDR1 SGDLS and CDR2 YYNGEE. With 2 bases removed from V and 3 bases from J, the gap between germline ends came to 11 bases. DNA of the CDR3: TGTGCCAGCAGCGTTCAGGGTGCCCCTAATGAAAAACTGTTTTTT. Encoded protein: CASSVQGAPNEKLFF.

The gene calls are TRBV18 and TRBJ1-2; maybe TRBD1 (5 bases). The CDR3 has 17 amino acids. Germline V gene data show CDR1 as KGHSH and CDR2 as LQKENI. V lost 3 bases and J 4 bases, leaving 21 bases between the germline ends. CDR3 protein: CASSPVDPGEVTYGYTF. In DNA, the CDR3 is TGTGCCAGCTCACCCGTAGATCCGGGGGAGGTGACCTATGGCTACACCTTC.

The chain recombines TRBV14 with TRBJ1-3; 9 bases are a match to TRBD1. The trim removed 4 bases at V and 6 bases at J, leaving 4 bases unmatched. Germline CDR1 reads SGHDN; CDR2 reads FVKESK. This CDR3 spans 14 amino acids. Here the CDR3 DNA reads TGTGCCAGCAGCCTGGGACAGGGCACAAACACCATATATTTT. This translates into CASSLGQGTNTIYF.

The chain uses TRBV19 and TRBJ2-7; 12 positions match TRBD2. J was trimmed by 4 bases and V by 7 bases; bases with no gene match: 8. The CDR3 consists of 15 residues. Per germline, CDR1 LNHDA and CDR2 SQIVND (reference sequence). CDR3 sequence (DNA): TGTGCCAGTATGGGTGGACTAGCGGGAACATACGAGCAGTACTTC. This translates into CASMGGLAGTYEQYF.

The V and J genes are TRBV7-2 and TRBJ2-2, with a weak D call TRBD1 (5 bases). Looked up from germline, CDR1 is SGHTA and CDR2 is FQGNSA. This CDR3 is 14 amino acids long. Trimming took off 4 bases at V and 7 bases at J, with 13 bases between the two ends. The CDR3 here is CASSSNRPGGELFF. The CDR3 DNA reads as TGTGCCAGCAGCTCCAACAGGCCCGGCGGGGAGCTGTTTTTT.

This chain connects TRBV14 to TRBJ2-7, with 14 bases aligning to TRBD2. Germline assignment: CDR1 SGHDN and CDR2 FVKESK. The ends lost 0 bases at V and 3 bases at J; junction bases unmatched: 7. This CDR3 is built from 18 residues. CDR3 nucleotides: TGTGCCAGCAGCCAAGAAGCGGGACTAGCGGGAGCGAACTACGAGCAGTACTTC. This encodes CASSQEAGLAGANYEQYF. Complete variable domain (other parts from reference TRBV14 and TRBJ2-7): EAGVTQFPSHSVIEKGQTVTLRCDPISGHDNLYWYRRVMGKEIKFLLHFVKESKQDESGMPNNRFLAERTGGTYSTLKVQPAELEDSGVYFCASSQEAGLAGANYEQYFGPGTRLTVT.

The chain carries TRBV2 and TRBJ2-7; TRBD2 matches at 14 bases. Germline loops: CDR1 SNHLY, CDR2 FYNNEI. The CDR3 totals 16 residues. After removal of 7 bases from V and 4 bases from J, the junction contained 9 bases not matched to a gene. The CDR3: CASNPGGTSGGYEQYF. CDR3 nucleotides: TGTGCCAGCAATCCCGGAGGGACTAGCGGGGGATACGAGCAGTACTTC.

V is TRBV9 and J is TRBJ1-2; weak D call: TRBD1 (5 bases). Looked up from germline, CDR1 is SGDLS and CDR2 is YYNGEE. This CDR3 comprises 14 residues. Trimming removed 3 bases from V and 4 bases from J, with 13 bases in between. The CDR3 DNA reads TGTGCCAGCAGCGGCTCAGGGTTAAGCTATGGCTACACCTTC. Residues: CASSGSGLSYGYTF. Variable domain in full (rest from reference TRBV9 and TRBJ1-2): DSGVTQTPKHLITATGQRVTLRCSPRSGDLSVYWYQQSLDQGLQFLIQYYNGEERAKGNILERFSAQQFPDLHSELNLSSLELGDSALYFCASSGSGLSYGYTFGSGTRLTVV.